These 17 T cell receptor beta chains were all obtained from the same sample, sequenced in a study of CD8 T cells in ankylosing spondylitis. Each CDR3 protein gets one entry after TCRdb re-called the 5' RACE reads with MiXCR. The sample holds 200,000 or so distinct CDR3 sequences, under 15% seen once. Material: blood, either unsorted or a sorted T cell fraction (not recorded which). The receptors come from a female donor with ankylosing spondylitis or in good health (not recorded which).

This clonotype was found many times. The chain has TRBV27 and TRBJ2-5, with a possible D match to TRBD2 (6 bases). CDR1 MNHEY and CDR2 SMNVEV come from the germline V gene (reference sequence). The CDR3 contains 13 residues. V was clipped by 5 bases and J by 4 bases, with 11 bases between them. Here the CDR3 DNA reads TGTGCCAGCAGTCAGCGGGTCAGAGAGACCCAGTACTTC. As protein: CASSQRVRETQYF.

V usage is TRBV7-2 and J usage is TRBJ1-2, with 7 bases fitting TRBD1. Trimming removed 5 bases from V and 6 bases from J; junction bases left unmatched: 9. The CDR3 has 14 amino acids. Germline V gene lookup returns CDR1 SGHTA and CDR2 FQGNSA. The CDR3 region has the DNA TGTGCCAGCAGCCCTTGGACAGGAGGGGATGGCTACACCTTC. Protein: CASSPWTGGDGYTF. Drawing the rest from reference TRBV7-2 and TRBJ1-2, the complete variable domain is GAGVSQSPSNKVTEKGKDVELRCDPISGHTALYWYRQSLGQGLEFLIYFQGNSAPDKSGLPSDRFSAERTGGSVSTLTIQRTQQEDSAVYLCASSPWTGGDGYTFGSGTRLTVV.

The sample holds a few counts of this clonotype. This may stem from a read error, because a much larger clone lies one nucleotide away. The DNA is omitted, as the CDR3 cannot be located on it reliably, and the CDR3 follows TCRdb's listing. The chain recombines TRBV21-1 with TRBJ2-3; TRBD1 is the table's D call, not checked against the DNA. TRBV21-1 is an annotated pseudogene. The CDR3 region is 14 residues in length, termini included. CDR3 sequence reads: CASWGSGSTGTQYF.

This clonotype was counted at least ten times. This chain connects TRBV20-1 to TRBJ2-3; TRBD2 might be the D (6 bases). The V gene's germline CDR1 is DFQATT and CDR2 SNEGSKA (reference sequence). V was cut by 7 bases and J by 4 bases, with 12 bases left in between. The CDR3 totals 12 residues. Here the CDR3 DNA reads TGCAGTGTGGAGGGGAGGCCAGATACGCAGTATTTT. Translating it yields CSVEGRPDTQYF.

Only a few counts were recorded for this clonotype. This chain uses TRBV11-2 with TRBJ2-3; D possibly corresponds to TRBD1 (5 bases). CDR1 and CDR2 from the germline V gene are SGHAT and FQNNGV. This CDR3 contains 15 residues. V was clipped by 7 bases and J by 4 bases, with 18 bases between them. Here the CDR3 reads CASINNLEGADTQYF. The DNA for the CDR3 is TGTGCCAGCATCAATAATCTCGAAGGGGCAGATACGCAGTATTTT.

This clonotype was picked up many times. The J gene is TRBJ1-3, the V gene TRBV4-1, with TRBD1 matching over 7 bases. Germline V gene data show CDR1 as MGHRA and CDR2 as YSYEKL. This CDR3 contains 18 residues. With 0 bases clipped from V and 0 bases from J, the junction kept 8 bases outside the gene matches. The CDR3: CASSQEGWDSDSGNTIYF. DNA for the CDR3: TGCGCCAGCAGCCAAGAAGGTTGGGACAGCGACTCTGGAAACACCATATATTTT.

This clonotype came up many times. The CDR3 loop is CASSSFTYNEQFF. In nucleotides, the CDR3 is TGTGCCAGCAGCTCCTTTACCTACAATGAGCAGTTCTTC. The V and J genes are TRBV7-2 and TRBJ2-1; no reliable D call. The CDR3 has 13 amino acids. Germline V gene data show CDR1 as SGHTA and CDR2 as FQGNSA. Trimming pared 4 bases from V and 2 bases from J, leaving 6 bases between.

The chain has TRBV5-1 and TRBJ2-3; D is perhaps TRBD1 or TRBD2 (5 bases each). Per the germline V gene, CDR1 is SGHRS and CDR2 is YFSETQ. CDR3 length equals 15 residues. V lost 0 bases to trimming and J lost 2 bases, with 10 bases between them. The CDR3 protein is CASSLVGAYTDTQYF. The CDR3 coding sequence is TGCGCCAGCAGCTTGGTCGGGGCCTACACAGATACGCAGTATTTT.

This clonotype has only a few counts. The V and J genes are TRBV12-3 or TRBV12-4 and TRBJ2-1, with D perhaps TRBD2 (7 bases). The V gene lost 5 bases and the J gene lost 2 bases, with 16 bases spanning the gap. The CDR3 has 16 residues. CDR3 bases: TGTGCCAGCAGTCCGGGGGGCGGGAGCACCTACAATGAGCAGTTCTTC. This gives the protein CASSPGGGSTYNEQFF.

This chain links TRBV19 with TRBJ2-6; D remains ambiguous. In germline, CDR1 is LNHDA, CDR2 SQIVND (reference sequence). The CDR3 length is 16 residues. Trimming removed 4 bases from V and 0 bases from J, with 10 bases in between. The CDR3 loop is CASSTFRNSGANVLTF. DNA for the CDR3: TGTGCCAGTAGTACCTTCAGGAACTCTGGGGCCAACGTCCTGACTTTC.

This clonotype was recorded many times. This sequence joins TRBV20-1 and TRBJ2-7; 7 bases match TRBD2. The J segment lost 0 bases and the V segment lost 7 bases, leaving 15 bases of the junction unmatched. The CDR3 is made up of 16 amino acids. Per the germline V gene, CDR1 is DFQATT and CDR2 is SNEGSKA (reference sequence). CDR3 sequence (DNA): TGCAGTGGCCGCCGGGTAGCGGGCGCCGACTCCTACGAGCAGTACTTC. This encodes CSGRRVAGADSYEQYF.

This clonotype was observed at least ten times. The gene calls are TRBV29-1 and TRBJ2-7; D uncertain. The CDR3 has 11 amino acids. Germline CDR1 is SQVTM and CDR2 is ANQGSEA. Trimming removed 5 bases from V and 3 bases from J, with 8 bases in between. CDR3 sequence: CSVLTNYEQYF. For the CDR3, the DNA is TGCAGCGTTTTGACAAACTACGAGCAGTACTTC.

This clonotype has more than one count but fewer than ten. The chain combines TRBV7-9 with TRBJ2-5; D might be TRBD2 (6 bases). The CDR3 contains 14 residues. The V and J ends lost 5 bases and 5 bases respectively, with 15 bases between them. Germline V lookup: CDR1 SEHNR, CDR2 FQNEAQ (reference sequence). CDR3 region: CASSAISGTETQYF. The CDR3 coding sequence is TGTGCCAGCAGCGCGATCTCTGGGACTGAGACCCAGTACTTC.

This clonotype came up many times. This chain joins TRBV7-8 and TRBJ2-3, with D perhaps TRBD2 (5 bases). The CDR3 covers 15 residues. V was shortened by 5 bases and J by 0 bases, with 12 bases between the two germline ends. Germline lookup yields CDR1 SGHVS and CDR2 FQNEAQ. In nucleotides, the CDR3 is TGTGCCAGCAGCCCTTTAGCGCTAAGCACAGATACGCAGTATTTT. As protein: CASSPLALSTDTQYF. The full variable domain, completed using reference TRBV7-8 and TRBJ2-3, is GAGVSQSPRYKVAKRGQDVALRCDPISGHVSLFWYQQALGQGPEFLTYFQNEAQLDKSGLPSDRFFAERPEGSVSTLKIQRTQQEDSAVYLCASSPLALSTDTQYFGPGTRLTVL.

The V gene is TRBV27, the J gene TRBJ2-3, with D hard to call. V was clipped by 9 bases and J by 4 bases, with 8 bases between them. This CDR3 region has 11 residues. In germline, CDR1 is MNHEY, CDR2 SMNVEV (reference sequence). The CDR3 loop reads CASGFADTQYF. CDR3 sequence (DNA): TGTGCCAGTGGGTTCGCAGATACGCAGTATTTT.

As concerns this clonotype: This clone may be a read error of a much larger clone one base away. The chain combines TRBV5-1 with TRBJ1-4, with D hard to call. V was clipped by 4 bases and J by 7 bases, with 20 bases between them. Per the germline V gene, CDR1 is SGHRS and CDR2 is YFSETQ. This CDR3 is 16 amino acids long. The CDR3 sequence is CASSRGVGESGEKLFF. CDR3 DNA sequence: TGCGCCAGCAGCCGCGGGGTCGGGGAATCAGGTGAAAAACTGTTTTTT.

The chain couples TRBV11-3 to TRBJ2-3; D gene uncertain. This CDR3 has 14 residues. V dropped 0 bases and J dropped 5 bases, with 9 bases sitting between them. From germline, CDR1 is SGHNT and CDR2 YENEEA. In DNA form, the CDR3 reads TGTGCCAGCAGCTTAGATCTCAAGGGAGATACGCAGTATTTT. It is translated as CASSLDLKGDTQYF.